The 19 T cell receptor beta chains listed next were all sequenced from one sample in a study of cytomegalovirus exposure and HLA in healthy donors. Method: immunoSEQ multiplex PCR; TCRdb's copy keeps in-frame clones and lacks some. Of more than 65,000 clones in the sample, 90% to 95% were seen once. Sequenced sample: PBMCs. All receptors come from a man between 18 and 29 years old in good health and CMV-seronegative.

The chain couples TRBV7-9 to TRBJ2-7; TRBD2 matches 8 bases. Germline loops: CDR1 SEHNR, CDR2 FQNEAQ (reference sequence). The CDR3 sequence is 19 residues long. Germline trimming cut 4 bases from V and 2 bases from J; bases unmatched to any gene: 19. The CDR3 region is CASSSPQTSSGSGPYEQYF. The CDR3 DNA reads TGTGCCAGCAGCTCCCCCCAAACTTCGAGCGGGAGCGGGCCCTACGAGCAGTACTTC.

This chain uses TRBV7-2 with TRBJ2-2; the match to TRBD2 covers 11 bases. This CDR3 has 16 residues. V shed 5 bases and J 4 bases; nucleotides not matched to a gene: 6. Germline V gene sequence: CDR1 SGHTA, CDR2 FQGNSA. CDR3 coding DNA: TGTGCCAGCAGCCCTCGCCTAGCGGGGGGCACCGGGGAGCTGTTTTTT. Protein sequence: CASSPRLAGGTGELFF. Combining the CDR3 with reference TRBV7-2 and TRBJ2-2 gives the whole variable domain GAGVSQSPSNKVTEKGKDVELRCDPISGHTALYWYRQSLGQGLEFLIYFQGNSAPDKSGLPSDRFSAERTGGSVSTLTIQRTQQEDSAVYLCASSPRLAGGTGELFFGEGSRLTVL.

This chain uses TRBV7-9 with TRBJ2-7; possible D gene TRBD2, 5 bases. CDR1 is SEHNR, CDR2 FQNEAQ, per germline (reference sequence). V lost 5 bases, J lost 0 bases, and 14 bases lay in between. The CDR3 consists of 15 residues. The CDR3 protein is CASSHPGSLSYEQYF. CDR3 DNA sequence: TGTGCCAGCAGCCACCCGGGGAGCCTCTCCTACGAGCAGTACTTC.

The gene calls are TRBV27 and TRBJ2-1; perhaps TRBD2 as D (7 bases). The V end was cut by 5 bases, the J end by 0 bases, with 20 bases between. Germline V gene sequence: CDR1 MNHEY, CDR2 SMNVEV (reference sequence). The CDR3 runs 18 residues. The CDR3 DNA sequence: TGTGCCAGCAGTCCCCGGGCGGGGGCGGTGAACTCCTACAATGAGCAGTTCTTC. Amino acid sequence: CASSPRAGAVNSYNEQFF.

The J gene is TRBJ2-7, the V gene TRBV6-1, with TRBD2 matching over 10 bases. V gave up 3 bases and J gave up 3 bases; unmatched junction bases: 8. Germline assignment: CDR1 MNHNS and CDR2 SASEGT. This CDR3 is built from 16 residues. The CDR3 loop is CASSEGTSGADYEQYF. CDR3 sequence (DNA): TGTGCCAGCAGTGAGGGTACTAGCGGGGCCGACTACGAGCAGTACTTC.

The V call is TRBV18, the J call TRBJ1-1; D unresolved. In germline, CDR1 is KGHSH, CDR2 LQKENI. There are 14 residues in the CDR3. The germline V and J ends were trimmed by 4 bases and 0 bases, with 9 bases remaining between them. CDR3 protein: CASSQIRVNTEAFF. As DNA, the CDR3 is TGTGCCAGCTCACAAATACGGGTGAACACTGAAGCTTTCTTT.

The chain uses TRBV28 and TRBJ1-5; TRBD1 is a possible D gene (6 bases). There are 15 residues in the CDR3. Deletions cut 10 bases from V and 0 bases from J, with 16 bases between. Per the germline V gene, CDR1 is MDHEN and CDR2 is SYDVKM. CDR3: CAIGQPDYSNQPQHF. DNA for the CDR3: TGTGCCATAGGACAGCCGGATTATAGCAATCAGCCCCAGCATTTT.

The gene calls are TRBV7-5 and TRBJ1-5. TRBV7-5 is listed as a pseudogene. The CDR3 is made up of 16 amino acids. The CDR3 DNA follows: TGTGCCAGAAGCTTAGAGGGGCGGGAGGGCAATCAGCCCCAGCATTTT. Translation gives CARSLEGREGNQPQHF.

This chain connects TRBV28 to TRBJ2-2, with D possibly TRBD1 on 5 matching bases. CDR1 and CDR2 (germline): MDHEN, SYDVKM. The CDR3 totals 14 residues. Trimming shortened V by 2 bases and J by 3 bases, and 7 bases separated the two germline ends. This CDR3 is CASSLQGDTGELFF. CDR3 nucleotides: TGTGCCAGCAGTTTACAGGGCGACACCGGGGAGCTGTTTTTT.

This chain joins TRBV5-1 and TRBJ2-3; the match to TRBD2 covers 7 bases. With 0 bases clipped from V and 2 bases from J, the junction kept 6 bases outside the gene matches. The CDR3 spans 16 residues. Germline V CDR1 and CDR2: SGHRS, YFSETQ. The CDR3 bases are TGCGCCAGCAGCTTGGCCGGGCGGGGGAACACAGATACGCAGTATTTT. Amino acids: CASSLAGRGNTDTQYF. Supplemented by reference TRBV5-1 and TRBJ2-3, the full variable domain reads KAGVTQTPRYLIKTRGQQVTLSCSPISGHRSVSWYQQTPGQGLQFLFEYFSETQRNKGNFPGRFSGRQFSNSRSEMNVSTLELGDSALYLCASSLAGRGNTDTQYFGPGTRLTVL.

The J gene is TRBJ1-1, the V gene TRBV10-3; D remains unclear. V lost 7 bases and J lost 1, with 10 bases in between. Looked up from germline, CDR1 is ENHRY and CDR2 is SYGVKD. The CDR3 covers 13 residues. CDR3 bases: TGTGCCATCACGCAGGTTAGGAACACTGAAGCTTTCTTT. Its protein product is CAITQVRNTEAFF.

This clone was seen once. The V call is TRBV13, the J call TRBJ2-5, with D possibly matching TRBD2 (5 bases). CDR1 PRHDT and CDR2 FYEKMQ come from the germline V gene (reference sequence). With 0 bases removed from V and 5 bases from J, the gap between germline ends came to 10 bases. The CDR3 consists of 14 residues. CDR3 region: CASSLGASFETQYF. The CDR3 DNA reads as TGTGCCAGCAGCTTAGGGGCTAGCTTCGAGACCCAGTACTTC.

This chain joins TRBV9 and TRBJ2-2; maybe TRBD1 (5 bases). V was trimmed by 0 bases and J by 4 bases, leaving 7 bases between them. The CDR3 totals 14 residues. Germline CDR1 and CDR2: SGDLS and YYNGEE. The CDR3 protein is CASSVGGSTGELFF. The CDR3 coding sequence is TGTGCCAGCAGCGTAGGGGGCTCCACCGGGGAGCTGTTTTTT.

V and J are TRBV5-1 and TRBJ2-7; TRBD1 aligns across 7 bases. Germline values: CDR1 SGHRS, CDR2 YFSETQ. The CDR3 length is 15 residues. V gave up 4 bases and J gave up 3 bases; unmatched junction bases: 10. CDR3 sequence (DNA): TGCGCCAGCAGCCCGGTGGGACAGACTAACTACGAGCAGTACTTC. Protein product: CASSPVGQTNYEQYF.

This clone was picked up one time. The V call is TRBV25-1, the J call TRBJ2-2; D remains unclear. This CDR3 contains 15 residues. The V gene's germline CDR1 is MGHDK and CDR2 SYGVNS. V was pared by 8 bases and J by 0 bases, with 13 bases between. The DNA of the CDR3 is TGTGCCAGCCAGACCGAGGTCTCGAACACCGGGGAGCTGTTTTTT. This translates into CASQTEVSNTGELFF.

The CDR3 region has the DNA TGTGCCAGCAGCCAAGAAGGCGGGAAAGCTTTCTTT. Translated: CASSQEGGKAFF. The genes are TRBV14 and TRBJ1-1; D unresolved. The V gene lost 0 bases and the J gene lost 9 bases, with 8 bases spanning the gap. The length of the CDR3 is 12 residues. Germline-derived CDR1 and CDR2 are SGHDN and FVKESK.

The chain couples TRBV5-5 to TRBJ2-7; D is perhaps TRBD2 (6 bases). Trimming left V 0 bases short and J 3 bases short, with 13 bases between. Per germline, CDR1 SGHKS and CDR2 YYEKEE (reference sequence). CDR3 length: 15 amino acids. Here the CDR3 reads CASSLAVGGLYEQYF. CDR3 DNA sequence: TGTGCCAGCAGCTTGGCAGTAGGAGGGCTCTACGAGCAGTACTTC.

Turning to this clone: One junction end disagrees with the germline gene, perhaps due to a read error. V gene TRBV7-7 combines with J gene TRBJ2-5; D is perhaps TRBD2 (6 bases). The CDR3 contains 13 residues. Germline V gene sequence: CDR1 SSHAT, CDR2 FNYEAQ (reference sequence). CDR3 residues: CASSSLGGETQYF. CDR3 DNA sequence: TGTGCTAGCAGCTCCCTGGGAGGAGAGACCCAGTACTTC.

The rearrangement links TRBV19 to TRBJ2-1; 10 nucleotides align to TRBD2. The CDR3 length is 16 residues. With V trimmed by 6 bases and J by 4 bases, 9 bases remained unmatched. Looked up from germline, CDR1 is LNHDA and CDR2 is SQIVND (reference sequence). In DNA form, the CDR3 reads TGTGCCAGTAGCCCCCTCCTAGCGGGGGCTTACAATGAGCAGTTCTTC. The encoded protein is CASSPLLAGAYNEQFF. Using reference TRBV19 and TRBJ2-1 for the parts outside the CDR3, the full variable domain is DGGITQSPKYLFRKEGQNVTLSCEQNLNHDAMYWYRQDPGQGLRLIYYSQIVNDFQKGDIAEGYSVSREKKESFPLTVTSAQKNPTAFYLCASSPLLAGAYNEQFFGPGTRLTVL.